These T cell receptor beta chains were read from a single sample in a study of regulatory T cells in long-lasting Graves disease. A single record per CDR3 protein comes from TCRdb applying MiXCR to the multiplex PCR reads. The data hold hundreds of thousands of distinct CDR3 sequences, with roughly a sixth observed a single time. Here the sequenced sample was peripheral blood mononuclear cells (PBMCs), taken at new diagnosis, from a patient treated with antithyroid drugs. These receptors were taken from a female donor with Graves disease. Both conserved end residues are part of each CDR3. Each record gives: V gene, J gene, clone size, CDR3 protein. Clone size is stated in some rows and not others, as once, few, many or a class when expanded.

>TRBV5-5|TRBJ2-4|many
CASSTGTVWNIQYF
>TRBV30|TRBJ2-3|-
CAWSDPRSTDTRYF
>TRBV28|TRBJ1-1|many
CASQDSGYTEAFF
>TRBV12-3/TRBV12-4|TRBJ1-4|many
CASSLGRPPTNEKLFF
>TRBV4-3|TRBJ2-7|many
CASSHSLGAGGYEQYF
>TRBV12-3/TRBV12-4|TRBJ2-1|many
CASRHRMGLAGARSYNEQFF
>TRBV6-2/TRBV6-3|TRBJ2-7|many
CASTWDHEQYF
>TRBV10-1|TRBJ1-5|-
CASSDVRHQPQHF
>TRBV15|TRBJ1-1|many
CATSRSTGYPFF
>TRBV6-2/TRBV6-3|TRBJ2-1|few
CATRDRYNEQFF
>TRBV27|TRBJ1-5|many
CASSNAGSNQPQHF
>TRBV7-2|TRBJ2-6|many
CASSPRTFSGANVLTF
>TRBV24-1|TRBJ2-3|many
CATRGLAGGSDTQYF
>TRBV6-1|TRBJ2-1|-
CATHTSGGYNEQFF
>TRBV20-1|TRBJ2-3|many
CSARALTDTQYF
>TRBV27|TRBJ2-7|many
CASSSIWGGTAGNEQYF
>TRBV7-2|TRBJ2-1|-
CASSLVLAGGPAYNEQFF
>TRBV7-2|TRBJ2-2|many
CASEDGRANTGELFF
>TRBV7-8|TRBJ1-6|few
CASSFGFSPLHF
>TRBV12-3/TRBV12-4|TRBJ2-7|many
CASSLFQGDSYEQYF
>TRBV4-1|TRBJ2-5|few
CASSQVTPQETQYF
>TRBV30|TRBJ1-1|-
CAWIRTGGVVNTEAFF
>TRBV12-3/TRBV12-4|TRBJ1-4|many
CASSPTVNNEKLFF
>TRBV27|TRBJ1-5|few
CASSSDRGSNQPQHF
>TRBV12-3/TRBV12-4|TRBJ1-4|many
CASRGLYPSEKLFF
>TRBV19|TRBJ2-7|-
CASSTGGGNEQYF
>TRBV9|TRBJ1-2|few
CASSGPPFVYGYTF